The rows below give T cell receptor beta chains drawn from one sample of a study of OX40 agonist ivuxolimab in advanced cancers. Profiled with immunoSEQ multiplex PCR; TCRdb holds only in-frame clones, not every one. The profile covers tens of thousands of clones, with about 80% appearing a single time and around 1.6% taken by the ten largest. Sample: CD4+ or CD8+ T cells sorted from blood, taken in a trial of the OX40 agonist ivuxolimab. These TCRs come from an adult with an advanced solid tumor such as melanoma, head and neck, liver or kidney cancer. Both conserved end residues are part of each CDR3. Each record gives: clone size, V gene, D gene, J gene, CDR3 DNA, CDR3 protein. The D gene is left open where the match is weak. The size of a clone is reported for some rows only, either as once, few or many, or as a class for expanded clones.

NA	TRBV13	NA	TRBJ1-3	TGTGCCAGCAGCGCTCTTAAGGGACGGGAGTCTGGAAACACCATATATTTT	CASSALKGRESGNTIYF
NA	TRBV6-9	NA	TRBJ2-4	TGTGCCAGCAGCCTAGACAGGAGGGCCAAAAACATTCAGTACTTC	CASSLDRRAKNIQYF
NA	TRBV14	TRBD1	TRBJ2-1	TGTGCCAGCAGCCAACTGGGACAGGGGGTACGAGATGAGCAGTTCTTC	CASSQLGQGVRDEQFF
medium-sized	TRBV2	NA	TRBJ1-2	TGTGCCAGCAGTGAAATTGGGTGGCAGAGTGGTGGCTACACCTTC	CASSEIGWQSGGYTF
few	TRBV18	NA	TRBJ2-6	TGTGCCAGCTCACCACAGGGGCCGGGCTCTGGGGCCAACGTCCTGACTTTC	CASSPQGPGSGANVLTF
once	TRBV21-1	NA	TRBJ2-5	TGTGCCAGCAGCACCCGGGACAGTTCTGGGGAACAGTACTTC	CASSTRDSSGEQYF
NA	TRBV5-6	TRBD1	TRBJ1-1	TGTGCCAGCAGCTTGGTCAGGGGGGAGGGTGAAGCTTTCTTT	CASSLVRGEGEAFF
NA	TRBV10-1	NA	TRBJ2-2	TGCGCCAGCAGCCTGACTCCGGAGCCCGGGGAGCTGTTTTTT	CASSLTPEPGELFF
NA	TRBV28	TRBD1	TRBJ2-7	TGTGCCAGCAATAGCCCCGGCGACAGGGGCTACGAGCAGTACTTC	CASNSPGDRGYEQYF
NA	TRBV10-2	TRBD2	TRBJ2-3	TGCGCCAGCAGCTTCTCACTAGCGGGAGAAAGCACAGATACGCAGTATTTT	CASSFSLAGESTDTQYF
NA	TRBV4-1	NA	TRBJ2-3	TGCGCCAGCAGCCAAGGGAAACCGACTAGTTCAGATACGCAGTATTTT	CASSQGKPTSSDTQYF
once	TRBV19	NA	TRBJ2-1	TGTGCCAGTAGTAACCTCGGGACGAGAAACTACAATGAGCAGTTCTTC	CASSNLGTRNYNEQFF
NA	TRBV4-1	TRBD2	TRBJ2-3	TGCGCCAGCAGCCAACGTCTAGCGGGCTACACAGATACGCAGTATTTT	CASSQRLAGYTDTQYF
NA	TRBV5-1	TRBD1	TRBJ2-7	TGCGCCAGCAGCTTATCCGGGACAGGCGAGCAGTACTTC	CASSLSGTGEQYF
NA	TRBV11-1	NA	TRBJ2-4	TGTGCCAGCAGCTTAGACATGGGAAACATTCAGTACTTC	CASSLDMGNIQYF
NA	TRBV18	NA	TRBJ1-1	TGTGCCAGCTCACCCTCCCGACACACTGAAGCTTTCTTT	CASSPSRHTEAFF
NA	TRBV5-1	NA	TRBJ2-7	TGCGCCAGCAGCCCCGGGCTCTACGAGCAGTACTTC	CASSPGLYEQYF
NA	TRBV7-3	NA	TRBJ2-3	TGTGCCAGCAGCTTAACGGGGGGAAGCACAGATACGCAGTATTTT	CASSLTGGSTDTQYF
NA	TRBV6-6	NA	TRBJ2-7	TGTGCCAGCAGTGGGCAGGGCTACGAGCAGTACTTC	CASSGQGYEQYF
NA	TRBV27	NA	TRBJ1-5	TGTGCCAGCAGTTTAACGGTCGTAGGGACAAGTCAGCCCCAGCATTTT	CASSLTVVGTSQPQHF
few	TRBV9	NA	TRBJ1-1	TGTGCCAGCAGCCCCAACCCGGGGAACACTGAAGCTTTCTTT	CASSPNPGNTEAFF
NA	TRBV25-1	NA	TRBJ2-5	TGTGCCAGCAGTGATGTGAAAGGACTTGGGGAGACCCAGTACTTC	CASSDVKGLGETQYF
NA	TRBV27	NA	TRBJ1-3	TGTGCCAGCAGTCCGACGCAGGGGAAGTCTGGAAACACCATATATTTT	CASSPTQGKSGNTIYF
NA	TRBV5-1	TRBD2	TRBJ2-5	TGCGCCAGCAGCGCTGGGGGGACTAGCGGGACGGAGACCCAGTACTTC	CASSAGGTSGTETQYF
NA	TRBV7-9	NA	TRBJ2-2	TGTGCAGCGATTGGCAGGCAGGGTTCGACCGGGGAGCTGTTTTTT	CAAIGRQGSTGELFF
NA	TRBV6-1	NA	TRBJ2-7	TGTGCCAGCAGTGTAGAACCGTCGGCGCCCGTTTCCTACGAGCAGTACTTC	CASSVEPSAPVSYEQYF
NA	TRBV10-3	TRBD1	TRBJ1-4	TGTGCCCCCAAACGGACAGGGAGTAATAATGAAAAACTGTTTTTT	CAPKRTGSNNEKLFF
NA	TRBV7-9	TRBD1	TRBJ2-1	TGTGCCAGCAGCTTAGGGGGAGGGACAGGGGAGATTGATGAGCAGTTCTTC	CASSLGGGTGEIDEQFF
NA	TRBV7-6	NA	TRBJ1-3	TGTGCCAGCAGCTTTGGGGCCGGCTCTGGAAACACCATATATTTT	CASSFGAGSGNTIYF
NA	TRBV9	NA	TRBJ2-3	TGTGCCAGCACCAGGGGCGGGAGAATGGCGGATACGCAGTATTTT	CASTRGGRMADTQYF
NA	TRBV11-2	NA	TRBJ1-2	TGTGCCAGCAGCTTAACGGACCAGCACAATGGCTACACCTTC	CASSLTDQHNGYTF
NA	TRBV5-1	NA	TRBJ1-1	TGCGCCAGCAGCTTGGCCGGGGGAGGAACTGAAGCTTTCTTT	CASSLAGGGTEAFF
NA	TRBV7-2	TRBD2	TRBJ2-1	TGTGCCAGCAGCCTTAGCGGGGGAGAGCACAATGAGCAGTTCTTC	CASSLSGGEHNEQFF
NA	TRBV5-1	TRBD1	TRBJ2-7	TGCGCCAGCAGCCTTACCACAGGGGCCTACGAGCAGTACTTC	CASSLTTGAYEQYF
few	TRBV29-1	NA	TRBJ1-2	TGCAGCGTGGGGGGGAGCTATGGCTACACCTTC	CSVGGSYGYTF